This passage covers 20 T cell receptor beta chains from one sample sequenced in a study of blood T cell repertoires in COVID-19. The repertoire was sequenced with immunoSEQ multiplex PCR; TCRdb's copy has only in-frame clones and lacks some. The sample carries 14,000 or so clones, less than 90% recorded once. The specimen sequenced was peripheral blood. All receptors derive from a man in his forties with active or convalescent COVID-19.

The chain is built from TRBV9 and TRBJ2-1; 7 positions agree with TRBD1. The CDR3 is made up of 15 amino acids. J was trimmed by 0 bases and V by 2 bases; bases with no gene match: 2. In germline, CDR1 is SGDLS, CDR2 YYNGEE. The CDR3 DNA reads TGTGCCAGCAGCGTGACAGGGAGCTCCTACAATGAGCAGTTCTTC. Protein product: CASSVTGSSYNEQFF.

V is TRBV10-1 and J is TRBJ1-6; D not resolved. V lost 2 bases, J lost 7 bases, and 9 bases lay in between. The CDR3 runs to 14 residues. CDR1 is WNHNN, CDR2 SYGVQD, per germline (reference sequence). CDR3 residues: CASSEEGWNSPLHF. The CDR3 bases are TGCGCCAGCAGTGAGGAGGGTTGGAATTCACCCCTCCACTTT.

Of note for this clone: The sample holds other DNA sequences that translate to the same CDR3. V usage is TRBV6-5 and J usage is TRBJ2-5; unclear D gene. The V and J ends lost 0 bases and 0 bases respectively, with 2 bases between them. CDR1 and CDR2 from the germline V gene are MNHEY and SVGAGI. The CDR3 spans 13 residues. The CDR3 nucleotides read TGTGCCAGCAGTTACTCCTACCAAGAGACCCAGTACTTC. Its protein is CASSYSYQETQYF.

CDR3 bases: TGTGCCAGCAGCTTAAGTAATACTGGGGGCTATGAGCAGTTCTTC. Its protein is CASSLSNTGGYEQFF. The chain employs TRBV7-9 and TRBJ2-1, with a possible D match to TRBD1 (6 bases). The CDR3 runs 15 residues. CDR1 SEHNR and CDR2 FQNEAQ come from the germline V gene (reference sequence). V was pared by 2 bases and J by 8 bases, with 16 bases between.

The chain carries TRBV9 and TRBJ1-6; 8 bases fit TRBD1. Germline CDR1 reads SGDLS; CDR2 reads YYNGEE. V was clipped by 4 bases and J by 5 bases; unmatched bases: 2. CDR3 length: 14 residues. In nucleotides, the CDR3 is TGTGCCAGCAGCACGACAGGGGATAATTCACCCCTCCACTTT. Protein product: CASSTTGDNSPLHF.

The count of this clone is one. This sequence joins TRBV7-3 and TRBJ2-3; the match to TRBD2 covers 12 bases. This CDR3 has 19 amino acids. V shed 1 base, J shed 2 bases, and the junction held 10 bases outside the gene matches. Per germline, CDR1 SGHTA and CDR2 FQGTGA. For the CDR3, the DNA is TGTGCCAGCAGCTTAAAGCCCCTACTAGCGGGGGGATTCACAGATACGCAGTATTTT. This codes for CASSLKPLLAGGFTDTQYF.

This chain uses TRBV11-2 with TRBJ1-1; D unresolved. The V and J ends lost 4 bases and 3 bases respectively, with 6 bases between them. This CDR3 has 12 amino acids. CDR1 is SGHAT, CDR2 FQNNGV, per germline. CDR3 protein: CASSYFDTEAFF. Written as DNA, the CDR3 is TGTGCCAGCAGCTACTTCGACACTGAAGCTTTCTTT.

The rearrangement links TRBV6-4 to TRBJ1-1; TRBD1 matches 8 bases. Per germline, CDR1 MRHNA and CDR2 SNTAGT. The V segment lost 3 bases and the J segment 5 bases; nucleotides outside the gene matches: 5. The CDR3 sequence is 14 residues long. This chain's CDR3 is CASSEGTGATEAFF. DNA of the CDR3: TGTGCCAGCAGTGAGGGGACAGGAGCGACTGAAGCTTTCTTT.

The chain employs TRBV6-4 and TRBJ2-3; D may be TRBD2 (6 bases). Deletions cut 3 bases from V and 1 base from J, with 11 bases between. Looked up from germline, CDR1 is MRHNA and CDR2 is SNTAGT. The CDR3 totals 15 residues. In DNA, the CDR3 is TGTGCCAGCAGTGAATCGGGCGGGGGCACAGATACGCAGTATTTT. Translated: CASSESGGGTDTQYF.

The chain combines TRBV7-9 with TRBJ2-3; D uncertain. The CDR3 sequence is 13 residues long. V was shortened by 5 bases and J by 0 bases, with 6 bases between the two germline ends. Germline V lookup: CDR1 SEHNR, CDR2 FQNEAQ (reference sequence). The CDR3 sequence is CASSTYSTDTQYF. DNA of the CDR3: TGTGCCAGCAGCACATATAGCACAGATACGCAGTATTTT.

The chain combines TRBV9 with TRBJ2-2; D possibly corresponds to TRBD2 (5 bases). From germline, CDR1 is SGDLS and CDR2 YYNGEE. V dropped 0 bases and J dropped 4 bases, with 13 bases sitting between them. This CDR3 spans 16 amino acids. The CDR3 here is CASSVGGLAGTGELFF. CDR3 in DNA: TGTGCCAGCAGCGTAGGGGGTCTAGCCGGCACCGGGGAGCTGTTTTTT.

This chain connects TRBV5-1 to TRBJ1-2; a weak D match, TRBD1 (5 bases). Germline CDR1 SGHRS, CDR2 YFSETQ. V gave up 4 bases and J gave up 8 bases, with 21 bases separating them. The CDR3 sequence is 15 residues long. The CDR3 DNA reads TGCGCCAGCAGCCTCCCCGGGGAGGGACGGAGCGGCTACACCTTC. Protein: CASSLPGEGRSGYTF.

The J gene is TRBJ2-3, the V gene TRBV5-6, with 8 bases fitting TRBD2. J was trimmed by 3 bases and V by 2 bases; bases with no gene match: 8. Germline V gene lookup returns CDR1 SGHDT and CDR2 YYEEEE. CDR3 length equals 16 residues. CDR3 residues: CASSLRGGQRTDTQYF. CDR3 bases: TGTGCCAGCAGCTTACGGGGGGGCCAGCGGACAGATACGCAGTATTTT.

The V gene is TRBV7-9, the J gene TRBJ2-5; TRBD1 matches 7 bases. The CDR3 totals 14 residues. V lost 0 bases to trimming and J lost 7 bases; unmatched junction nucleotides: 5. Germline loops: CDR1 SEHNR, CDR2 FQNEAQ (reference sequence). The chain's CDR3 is CASSLAGGGGTQYF. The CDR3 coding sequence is TGTGCCAGCAGCTTAGCAGGGGGCGGCGGGACCCAGTACTTC.

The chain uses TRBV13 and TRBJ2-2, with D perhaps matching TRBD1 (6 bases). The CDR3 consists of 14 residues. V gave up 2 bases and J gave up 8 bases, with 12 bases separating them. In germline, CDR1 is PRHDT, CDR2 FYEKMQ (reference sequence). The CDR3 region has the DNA TGTGCCAGCAGCTTAAGGACAGTGCTTGGGGAGCTGTTTTTT. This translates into CASSLRTVLGELFF.

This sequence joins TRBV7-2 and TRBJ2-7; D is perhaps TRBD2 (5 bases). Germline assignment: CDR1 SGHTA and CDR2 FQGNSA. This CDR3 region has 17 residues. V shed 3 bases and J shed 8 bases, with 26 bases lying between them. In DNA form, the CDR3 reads TGTGCCAGCAGCTTTTCCGGGGAGCTATCGCCCCAACGCCAGCAGTACTTC. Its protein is CASSFSGELSPQRQQYF. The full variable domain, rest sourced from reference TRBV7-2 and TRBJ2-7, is GAGVSQSPSNKVTEKGKDVELRCDPISGHTALYWYRQSLGQGLEFLIYFQGNSAPDKSGLPSDRFSAERTGGSVSTLTIQRTQQEDSAVYLCASSFSGELSPQRQQYFGPGTRLTVT.

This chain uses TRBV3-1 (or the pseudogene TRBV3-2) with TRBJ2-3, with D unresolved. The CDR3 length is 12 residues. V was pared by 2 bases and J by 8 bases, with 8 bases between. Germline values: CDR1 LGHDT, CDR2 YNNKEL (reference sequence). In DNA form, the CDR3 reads TGTGCCAGCAGCCAATTCCGAGGTACGCAGTATTTT. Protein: CASSQFRGTQYF.

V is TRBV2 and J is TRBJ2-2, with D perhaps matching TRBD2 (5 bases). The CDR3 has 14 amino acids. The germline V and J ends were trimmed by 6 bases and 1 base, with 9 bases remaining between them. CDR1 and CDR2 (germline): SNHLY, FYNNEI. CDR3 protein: CASRPRENTGELFF. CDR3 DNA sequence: TGTGCCAGCAGGCCGAGGGAGAACACCGGGGAGCTGTTTTTT. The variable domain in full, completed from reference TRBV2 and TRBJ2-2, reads EPEVTQTPSHQVTQMGQEVILRCVPISNHLYFYWYRQILGQKVEFLVSFYNNEISEKSEIFDDQFSVERPDGSNFTLKIRSTKLEDSAMYFCASRPRENTGELFFGEGSRLTVL.

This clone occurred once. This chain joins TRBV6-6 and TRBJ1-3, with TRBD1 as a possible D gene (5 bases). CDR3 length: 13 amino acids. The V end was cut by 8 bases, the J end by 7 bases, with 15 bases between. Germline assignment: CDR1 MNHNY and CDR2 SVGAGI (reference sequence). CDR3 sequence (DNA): TGTGCCAGCTCGGGGGGTAGTGGGAACACCATATATTTT. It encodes CASSGGSGNTIYF.

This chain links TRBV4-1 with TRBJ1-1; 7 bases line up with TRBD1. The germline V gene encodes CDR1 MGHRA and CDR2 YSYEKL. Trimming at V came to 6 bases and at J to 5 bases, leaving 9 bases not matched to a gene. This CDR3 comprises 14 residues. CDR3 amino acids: CASSKAQGMTEAFF. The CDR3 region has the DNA TGCGCCAGCAGTAAGGCACAGGGGATGACTGAAGCTTTCTTT.